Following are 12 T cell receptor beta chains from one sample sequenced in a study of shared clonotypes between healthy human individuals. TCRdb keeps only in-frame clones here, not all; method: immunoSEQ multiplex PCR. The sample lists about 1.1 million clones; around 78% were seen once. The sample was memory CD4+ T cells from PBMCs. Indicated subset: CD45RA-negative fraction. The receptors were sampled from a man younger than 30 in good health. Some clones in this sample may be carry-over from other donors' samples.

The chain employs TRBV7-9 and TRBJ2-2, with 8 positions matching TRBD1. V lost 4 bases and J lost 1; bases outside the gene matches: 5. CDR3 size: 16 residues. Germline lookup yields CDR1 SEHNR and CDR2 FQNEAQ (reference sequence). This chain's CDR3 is CASSSGGQGNTGELFF. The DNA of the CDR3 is TGTGCCAGCAGCTCCGGCGGACAGGGGAACACCGGGGAGCTGTTTTTT. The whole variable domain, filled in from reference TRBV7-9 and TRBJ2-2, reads DTGVSQNPRHKITKRGQNVTFRCDPISEHNRLYWYRQTLGQGPEFLTYFQNEAQLEKSRLLSDRFSAERPKGSFSTLEIQRTEQGDSAMYLCASSSGGQGNTGELFFGEGSRLTVL.

The CDR3 DNA sequence: TGCAGCGCCTCACCAGGGGAAAAACTGTTTTTT. Protein product: CSASPGEKLFF. This chain connects TRBV29-1 to TRBJ1-4; a weak D match, TRBD1 (5 bases). V lost 7 bases to trimming and J lost 8 bases, with 11 bases between them. The CDR3 is 11 amino acids. Germline-derived CDR1 and CDR2 are SQVTM and ANQGSEA. Combining the CDR3 with reference TRBV29-1 and TRBJ1-4 gives the whole variable domain SAVISQKPSRDICQRGTSLTIQCQVDSQVTMMFWYRQQPGQSLTLIATANQGSEATYESGFVIDKFPISRPNLTFSTLTVSNMSPEDSSIYLCSASPGEKLFFGSGTQLSVL.

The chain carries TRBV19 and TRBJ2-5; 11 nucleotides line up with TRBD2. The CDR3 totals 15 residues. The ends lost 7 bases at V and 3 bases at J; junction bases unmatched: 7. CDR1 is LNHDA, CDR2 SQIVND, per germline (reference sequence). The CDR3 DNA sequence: TGTGCCAGTAACCTGGGACTAGCGGCTAAAGAGACCCAGTACTTC. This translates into CASNLGLAAKETQYF.

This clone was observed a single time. The CDR3 DNA sequence: TGTGCCTGGGGGGACGTCTACGAGCAGTACTTC. It encodes CAWGDVYEQYF. The rearrangement uses TRBV30 and TRBJ2-7, with D perhaps being TRBD1 or TRBD2 (5 bases each). The CDR3 is made up of 11 amino acids. V lost 5 bases and J lost 3, with 8 bases in between. Looked up from germline, CDR1 is GTSNPN and CDR2 is SVGIG (reference sequence). Together with reference TRBV30 and TRBJ2-7, the CDR3 gives the full variable domain: SQTIHQWPATLVQPVGSPLSLECTVEGTSNPNLYWYRQAAGRGLQLLFYSVGIGQISSEVPQNLSASRPQDRQFILSSKKLLLSDSGFYLCAWGDVYEQYFGPGTRLTVT.

The CDR3 nucleotides are TGCGCCAGCAGCCTGCAGGGGGTCAATAATTCACCCCTCCACTTT. This codes for CASSLQGVNNSPLHF. The chain recombines TRBV5-1 with TRBJ1-6, with TRBD1 matching over 7 bases. The CDR3 is 15 amino acids. The J segment lost 5 bases and the V segment lost 4 bases, leaving 6 bases of the junction unmatched. The germline gives CDR1 SGHRS, CDR2 YFSETQ.

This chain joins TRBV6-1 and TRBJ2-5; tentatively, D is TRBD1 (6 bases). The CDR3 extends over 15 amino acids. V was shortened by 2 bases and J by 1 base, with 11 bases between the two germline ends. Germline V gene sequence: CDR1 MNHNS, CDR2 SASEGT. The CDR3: CASSETRTVQETQYF. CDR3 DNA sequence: TGTGCCAGCAGTGAAACAAGGACAGTCCAAGAGACCCAGTACTTC.

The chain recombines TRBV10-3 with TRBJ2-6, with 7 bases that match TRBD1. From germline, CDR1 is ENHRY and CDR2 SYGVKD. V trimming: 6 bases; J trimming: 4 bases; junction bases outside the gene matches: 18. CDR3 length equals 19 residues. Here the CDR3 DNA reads TGTGCCATCAGCCGATCGAGGGGGCGCAACCAAGCCGGGGCCAACGTCCTGACTTTC. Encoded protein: CAISRSRGRNQAGANVLTF.

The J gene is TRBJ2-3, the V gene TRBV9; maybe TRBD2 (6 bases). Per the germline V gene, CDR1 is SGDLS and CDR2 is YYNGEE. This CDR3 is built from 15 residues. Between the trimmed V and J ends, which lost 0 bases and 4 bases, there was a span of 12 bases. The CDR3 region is CASSVVPGVADTQYF. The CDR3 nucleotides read TGTGCCAGCAGCGTAGTTCCGGGAGTGGCAGATACGCAGTATTTT.

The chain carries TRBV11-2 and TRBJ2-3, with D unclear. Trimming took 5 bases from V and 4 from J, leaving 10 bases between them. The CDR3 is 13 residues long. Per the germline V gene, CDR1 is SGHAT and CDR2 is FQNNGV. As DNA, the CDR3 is TGTGCCAGCAGCCAAGGCTATCCAGATACGCAGTATTTT. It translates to CASSQGYPDTQYF.

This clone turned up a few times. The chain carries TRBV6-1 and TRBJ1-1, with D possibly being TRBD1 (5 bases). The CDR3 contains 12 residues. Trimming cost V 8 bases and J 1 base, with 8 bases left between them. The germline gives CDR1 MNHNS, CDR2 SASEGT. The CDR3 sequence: CASGGANTEAFF. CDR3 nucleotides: TGTGCCAGCGGGGGAGCGAACACTGAAGCTTTCTTT.

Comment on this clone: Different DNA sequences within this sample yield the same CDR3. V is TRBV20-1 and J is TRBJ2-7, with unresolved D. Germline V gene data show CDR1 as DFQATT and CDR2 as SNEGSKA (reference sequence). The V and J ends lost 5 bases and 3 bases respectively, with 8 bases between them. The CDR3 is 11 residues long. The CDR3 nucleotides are TGCAGTGCTCGCTTGAGCTACGAGCAGTACTTC. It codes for CSARLSYEQYF.

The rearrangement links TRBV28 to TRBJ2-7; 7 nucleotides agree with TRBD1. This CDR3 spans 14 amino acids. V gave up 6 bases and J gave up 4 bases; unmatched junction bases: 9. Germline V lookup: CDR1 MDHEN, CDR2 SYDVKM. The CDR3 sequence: CASRDSTGLYEQYF. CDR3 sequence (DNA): TGTGCCAGCAGGGACTCGACAGGGTTGTACGAGCAGTACTTC.